Listed below are T cell receptor beta chains from one sample, sequenced in a study of human T cells and chemical hapten exposure. TCRdb used MiXCR to reprocess the RACE reads, holding one entry per CDR3 protein. The profile covers roughly 200,000 distinct CDR3 sequences, with approximately 20% appearing a single time and approximately 6.7% taken by the ten largest. The specimen comprised whole blood, sampled in connection with sensitization to the hapten diphenylcyclopropenone (DPC). These TCRs come from a woman aged 45-65 years with alopecia areata. Some clones in this sample may be carry-over from other donors' samples. CDR3s include the opening cysteine and the closing phenylalanine or tryptophan. Fields, in order: CDR3 length, clone size, J gene, D gene, V gene, CDR3 DNA, CDR3 protein. The D gene is left open where the match is weak. Not every row has a clone size; where given, it reads once, few, many or a size class.

14 few TRBJ2-1 . TRBV20-1 TGCAGTGCTTGGAGCGGAAGCTCGGGCAATGAGCAGTTCTTC CSAWSGSSGNEQFF
18 many TRBJ2-4 TRBD1 TRBV10-3 TGTGCCATCAGTGAGGGACAGGGCGACCTTCTTGCCAAAAACATTCAGTACTTC CAISEGQGDLLAKNIQYF
14 few TRBJ1-1 . TRBV6-6 TGTGCCAGCAGTGGTGACGGATACCACACTGAAGCTTTCTTT CASSGDGYHTEAFF
15 . TRBJ2-3 TRBD2 TRBV9 TGTGCCAGCAGCGTAGGGAGCGGGAGTGCAGATACGCAGTATTTT CASSVGSGSADTQYF
14 few TRBJ2-5 TRBD2 TRBV20-1 TGCAGTGCTCCTACTAGCGGAACGTTAGAGACCCAGTACTTC CSAPTSGTLETQYF
21 . TRBJ2-1 TRBD2 TRBV7-2 TGTGCCAGCAGCTTCGTGAAATTAGCGGGATTACACAAACAATCCTACAATGAGCAGTTCTTC CASSFVKLAGLHKQSYNEQFF
15 . TRBJ1-1 . TRBV12-3/TRBV12-4 TGTGCCAGCAGTCCAGACAGAGGGGAGGGCACTGAAGCTTTCTTT CASSPDRGEGTEAFF
16 . TRBJ1-3 . TRBV2 TGTGCCAGCAGTGTAGCAGTCAGCAACTCTGGAAACACCATATATTTT CASSVAVSNSGNTIYF
14 few TRBJ2-4 TRBD1 TRBV29-1 TGCAGCGTTGCTACGCAGGGACAGGGTGACATTCAGTACTTC CSVATQGQGDIQYF
15 few TRBJ2-1 TRBD2 TRBV7-2 TGTGCCAGCAGCTTAGTACCGGGGGGTTACAATGAGCAGTTCTTC CASSLVPGGYNEQFF
18 few TRBJ2-1 . TRBV4-2 TGTGCCAGCAGCCCGACTGGGTGGCCGGGACTGGCCTACAATGAGCAGTTCTTC CASSPTGWPGLAYNEQFF
15 few TRBJ1-1 TRBD1 TRBV11-1 TGTGCCAGCAGCTCCCGGGACAGGGGGAACACTGAAGCTTTCTTT CASSSRDRGNTEAFF
13 many TRBJ2-7 . TRBV28 TGTGCCAGCAGTACTACAGATCCCTACGAGCAGTACTTC CASSTTDPYEQYF
17 . TRBJ2-3 TRBD2 TRBV5-1 TGCGCCAGCAGCTTGTCCGTCGGCGGGAGTAGCACAGATACGCAGTATTTT CASSLSVGGSSTDTQYF
14 . TRBJ2-1 . TRBV5-5 TGTGCCAGCAGCCTAGAGTGGCTAGCCCATGAGCAGTTCTTC CASSLEWLAHEQFF
14 few TRBJ1-2 TRBD1 TRBV29-1 TGCAGCGCGGGTCAAGCGACAGGGATCTATGGCTACACCTTC CSAGQATGIYGYTF
15 few TRBJ1-6 . TRBV6-5 TGTGCCAGCAGTTACGGTACGGGGGTGAATTCACCCCTCCACTTT CASSYGTGVNSPLHF
15 few TRBJ2-3 TRBD2 TRBV5-1 TGCGCCAGCAGCTTCCGCAGGGACTACACAGATACGCAGTATTTT CASSFRRDYTDTQYF
12 . TRBJ2-3 . TRBV5-1 TGCGCCAGCAGCTTGAAGGCAGATACGCAGTATTTT CASSLKADTQYF
13 few TRBJ2-2 . TRBV2 TGTGCCAGCAGAGTCTTTAGCACCGGGGAGCTGTTTTTT CASRVFSTGELFF
11 many TRBJ1-1 . TRBV20-1 TGCAGTGCAATGCAAGACACTGAAGCTTTCTTT CSAMQDTEAFF
14 . TRBJ2-2 . TRBV27 TGTGCCAGCAGTTTGAAGGGGCTCACCGGGGAGCTGTTTTTT CASSLKGLTGELFF
11 few TRBJ1-3 . TRBV20-1 TGCAGTGCCCAGGGAGAAAACACCATATATTTT CSAQGENTIYF
16 . TRBJ1-3 . TRBV10-3 TGTGCCATCAGTGAGGTTCAGGGGCACTCTGGAAACACCATATATTTT CAISEVQGHSGNTIYF
14 few TRBJ1-4 . TRBV25-1 TGTGCCAGCAGTGATTCCGGACACGGGGCAAAACTGTTTTTT CASSDSGHGAKLFF
16 . TRBJ2-3 TRBD2 TRBV11-2 TGTGCCAGCGGAGTTGGCGGGAGGGCCATTTCAGATACGCAGTATTTT CASGVGGRAISDTQYF
16 many TRBJ2-1 . TRBV9 TGTGCCAGCAGCCTACCCCGGAATGGCGGGACTAATGAGCAGTTCTTC CASSLPRNGGTNEQFF
15 few TRBJ1-1 . TRBV5-1 TGCGCCAGCAGCTTGGGTCACCGCGGGGGGACTGAAGCTTTCTTT CASSLGHRGGTEAFF
14 . TRBJ2-3 . TRBV5-1 TGCGCCAGCAGCTTATGGGGGAGCACAGATACGCAGTATTTT CASSLWGSTDTQYF
13 . TRBJ2-1 TRBD1 TRBV29-1 TGCAGCGTTGCCGTGACAGGGCACAATGAGCAGTTCTTC CSVAVTGHNEQFF
21 many TRBJ1-5 . TRBV21-1 TGTGCCAGCAGCAACGAAGTAGCAGGGACAGGGGCCATGATTAGCAATCAGCCCCAGCATTTT CASSNEVAGTGAMISNQPQHF
14 few TRBJ2-7 TRBD1 TRBV10-1 TGCGCCAGCAGCCACCGGGACAGGCTCTACGAGCAGTACTTC CASSHRDRLYEQYF
12 . TRBJ2-3 . TRBV24-1 TGTGCCACCAGTGAGGGATTATATACGCAGTATTTT CATSEGLYTQYF
12 few TRBJ1-1 . TRBV18 TGTGCCAGCTCACAGGAGAACACTGAAGCTTTCTTT CASSQENTEAFF
15 . TRBJ1-1 . TRBV7-9 TGTGCCAGCAGCTCCACAGGACAACTGAACACTGAAGCTTTCTTT CASSSTGQLNTEAFF
14 . TRBJ1-1 . TRBV12-3/TRBV12-4 TGTGCCACGCGGGGGGGTAGCTTTTACACTGAAGCTTTCTTT CATRGGSFYTEAFF
15 . TRBJ2-1 TRBD2 TRBV2 TGTGCCAGCAGTGAATTAGCGGGCCGGTACAATGAGCAGTTCTTC CASSELAGRYNEQFF
14 few TRBJ1-1 . TRBV10-2 TGCGCCAGCAGTGACAGCCGCCGCAACACTGAAGCTTTCTTT CASSDSRRNTEAFF
15 . TRBJ2-7 TRBD2 TRBV28 TGTGCCAGCAGCTTATCTAGCGGGCCGTTATACGAGCAGTACTTC CASSLSSGPLYEQYF
13 few TRBJ2-7 . TRBV7-9 TGTGCCAGCAGCTTGTCCACCCCCTACGAGCAGTACTTC CASSLSTPYEQYF
13 . TRBJ1-1 . TRBV12-3/TRBV12-4 TGTGCCAGCAGTGGGGGTTTTGGTACTGAAGCTTTCTTT CASSGGFGTEAFF
14 . TRBJ1-2 TRBD1 TRBV4-2 TGTGCCAGCGGACCGGGACAGCACCTCTATGGCTACACCTTC CASGPGQHLYGYTF
13 few TRBJ2-5 . TRBV29-1 TGCAGCGTTGACGTTCAGATACAAGAGACCCAGTACTTC CSVDVQIQETQYF
13 . TRBJ1-5 TRBD1 TRBV19 TGTGCCAGTAGTATTGACAGGGTTCAGCCCCAGCATTTT CASSIDRVQPQHF
15 few TRBJ2-2 TRBD1 TRBV6-5 TGTGCCAGCAGTCCTCCCTGGACAGGGGTCCGGGAGCTGTTTTTT CASSPPWTGVRELFF
15 . TRBJ1-1 TRBD1 TRBV9 TGTGCCAGCAGCCCACCGGGACAGATAAACACTGAAGCTTTCTTT CASSPPGQINTEAFF
16 . TRBJ1-1 . TRBV21-1 TGTGCCAGCAGCAAAGGAGGACAGGGTAGAGACACTGAAGCTTTCTTT CASSKGGQGRDTEAFF